This T cell receptor beta chain was captured in a study of identical twins. MiXCR, run by TCRdb on the 5' RACE reads, gives a single entry per CDR3 protein. Of hundreds of thousands of distinct CDR3 sequences in the sample, roughly 8.6% were seen once. Ten or more counts support this clonotype. No antigen is known for it. General study results and limits: In cord blood, abundant beta clonotypes had fewer insertions; memory showed no trend.

The ends were cut back, 0 bases at V and 2 bases at J, with 14 bases in the middle. CDR1 LGHNA and CDR2 YSLEER come from the germline V gene. The CDR3 loop spans 16 amino acids. Another study also made use of these data, one on yellow fever vaccine responses in identical twins.

V gene TRBV4-3 combines with J gene TRBJ2-7; D uncertain. This clonotype originated in a woman aged 18 to 35 in good health. Input material: CD8+ T cells sorted from blood. CDR3 in DNA: TGCGCCAGCAGCCAAGACCCACCCCCGAGCCCCTACGAGCAGTACTTC. Amino acid sequence: CASSQDPPPSPYEQYF.